Shown below are 5 T cell receptor beta chains from a single sample sequenced in a study of blood T cell repertoires in COVID-19. The method was immunoSEQ multiplex PCR; TCRdb's version includes in-frame clones alone and lacks a portion of them. The sample holds roughly 150,000 clones, 85% to 90% seen once. Source material: peripheral blood. Receptors originate from a woman aged 40 to 49 with acute or convalescent COVID-19.

This clone turned up a few times. The rearrangement joins TRBV4-1 to TRBJ1-2, with unresolved D. The CDR3 contains 15 residues. The germline V and J ends were trimmed by 2 bases and 4 bases, with 14 bases remaining between them. From germline, CDR1 is MGHRA and CDR2 YSYEKL. The CDR3 here is CASSQLNEAFYGYTF. The CDR3 bases are TGCGCCAGCAGCCAACTGAATGAAGCGTTCTATGGCTACACCTTC.

The chain recombines TRBV2 with TRBJ1-5, with TRBD1 matching over 8 bases. CDR1 and CDR2 (germline): SNHLY, FYNNEI. CDR3 length: 14 residues. The J segment lost 6 bases and the V segment lost 1 base, leaving 2 bases of the junction unmatched. The CDR3 DNA is TGTGCCAGCAGTGAAGTCAGGGGGCCTCAGCCCCAGCATTTT. Its protein product is CASSEVRGPQPQHF.

In its sample, this clone was seen once. The genes are TRBV5-1 and TRBJ2-7; 9 bases map to TRBD1. The ends lost 3 bases at V and 2 bases at J; junction bases unmatched: 3. Germline V gene sequence: CDR1 SGHRS, CDR2 YFSETQ. The CDR3 contains 14 residues. Here the CDR3 reads CASSWGQGAYEQYF. DNA for the CDR3: TGCGCCAGCAGCTGGGGACAGGGAGCCTACGAGCAGTACTTC.

The rearrangement uses TRBV10-3 and TRBJ1-5; 7 nucleotides agree with TRBD1. J lost 5 bases, V lost 5 bases, and 9 bases had no gene match. The CDR3 sequence is 15 residues long. Germline V gene lookup returns CDR1 ENHRY and CDR2 SYGVKD. Here the CDR3 DNA reads TGTGCCATCAGTCGAGACAGGGTGAGGGATCAGCCCCAGCATTTT. It is translated as CAISRDRVRDQPQHF.

A word on this clone: Its ends do not fully match the called genes, so a read error is possible. The V call is TRBV6-1, the J call TRBJ1-6; D is uncertain. The CDR3 contains 18 residues. The V gene's germline CDR1 is MNHNS and CDR2 SASEGT. The CDR3 nucleotides are TGTACCAGCAGTGACGAGATAAAGATTTCTGTCCGAAATTCACCCCTCCACTTT. Translated, it gives CTSSDEIKISVRNSPLHF.